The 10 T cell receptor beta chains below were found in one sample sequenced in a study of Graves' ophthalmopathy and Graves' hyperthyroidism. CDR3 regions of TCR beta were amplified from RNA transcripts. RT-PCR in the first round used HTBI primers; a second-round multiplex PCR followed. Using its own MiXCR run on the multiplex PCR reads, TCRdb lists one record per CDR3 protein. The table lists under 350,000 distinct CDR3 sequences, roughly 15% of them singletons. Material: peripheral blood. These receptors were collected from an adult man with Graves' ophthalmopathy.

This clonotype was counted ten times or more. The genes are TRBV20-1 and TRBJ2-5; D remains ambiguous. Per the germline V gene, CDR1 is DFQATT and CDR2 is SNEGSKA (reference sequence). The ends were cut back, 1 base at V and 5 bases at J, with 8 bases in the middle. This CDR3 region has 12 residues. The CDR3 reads CSARGHLETQYF. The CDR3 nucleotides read TGCAGTGCTAGAGGGCATCTGGAGACCCAGTACTTC.

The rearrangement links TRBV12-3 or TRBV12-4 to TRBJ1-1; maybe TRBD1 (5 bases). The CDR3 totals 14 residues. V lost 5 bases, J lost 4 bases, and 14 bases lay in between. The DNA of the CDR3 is TGTGCCAGCAGTCGAGCAGGGATGGGCACTGAAGCTTTCTTT. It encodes CASSRAGMGTEAFF.

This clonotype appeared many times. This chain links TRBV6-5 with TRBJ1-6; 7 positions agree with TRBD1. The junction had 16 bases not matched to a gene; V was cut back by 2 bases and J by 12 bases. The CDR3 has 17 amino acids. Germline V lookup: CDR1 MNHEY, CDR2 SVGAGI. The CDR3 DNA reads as TGTGCCAGCAGTTACGGGGGGGACAGTGTTGTAGGAGGACCCCTCCACTTT. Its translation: CASSYGGDSVVGGPLHF.

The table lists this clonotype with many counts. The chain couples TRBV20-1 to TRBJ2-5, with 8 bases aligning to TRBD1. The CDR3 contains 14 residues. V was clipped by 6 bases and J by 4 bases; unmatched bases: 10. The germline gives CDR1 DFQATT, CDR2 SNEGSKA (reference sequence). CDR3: CSAPRAGGRETQYF. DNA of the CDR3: TGCAGTGCCCCGCGGGCAGGGGGCAGAGAGACCCAGTACTTC.

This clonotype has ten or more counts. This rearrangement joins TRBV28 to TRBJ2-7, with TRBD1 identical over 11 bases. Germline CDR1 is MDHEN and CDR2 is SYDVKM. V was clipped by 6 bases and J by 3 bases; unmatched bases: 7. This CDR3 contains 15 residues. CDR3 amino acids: CASSDSGTGGYEQYF. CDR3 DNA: TGTGCCAGCAGCGATTCCGGGACAGGGGGCTACGAGCAGTACTTC.

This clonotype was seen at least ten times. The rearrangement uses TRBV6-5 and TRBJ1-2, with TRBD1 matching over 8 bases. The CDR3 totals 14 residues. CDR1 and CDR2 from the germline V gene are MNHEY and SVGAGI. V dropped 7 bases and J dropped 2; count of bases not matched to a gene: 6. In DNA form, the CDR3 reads TGTGCCAGCACCCTAACAGGGGGAAACTATGGCTACACCTTC. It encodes CASTLTGGNYGYTF.

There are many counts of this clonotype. The CDR3 sequence: CASSYTGLNTGELFF. DNA for the CDR3: TGTGCCAGCAGTTACACGGGTCTGAACACCGGGGAGCTGTTTTTT. The V gene is TRBV6-2 or TRBV6-3, the J gene TRBJ2-2; unclear D gene. CDR3 size: 15 residues. Germline V gene sequence: CDR1 MNHEY, CDR2 SVGEGT. With 2 bases removed from V and 1 base from J, the gap between germline ends came to 8 bases.

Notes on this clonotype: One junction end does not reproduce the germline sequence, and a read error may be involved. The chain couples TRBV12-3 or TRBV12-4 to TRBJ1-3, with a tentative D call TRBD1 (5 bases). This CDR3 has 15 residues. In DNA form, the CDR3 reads TGTGCCAGCACTTTAAGGGGCAGCTCTGGAAACACCATATATTTT. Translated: CASTLRGSSGNTIYF.

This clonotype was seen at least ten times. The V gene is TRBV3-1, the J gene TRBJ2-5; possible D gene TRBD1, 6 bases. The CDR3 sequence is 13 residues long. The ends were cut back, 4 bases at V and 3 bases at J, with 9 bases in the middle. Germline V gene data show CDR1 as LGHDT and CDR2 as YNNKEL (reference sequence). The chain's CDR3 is CASSRPGEETQYF. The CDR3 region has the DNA TGTGCCAGCAGCCGTCCAGGGGAAGAGACCCAGTACTTC.

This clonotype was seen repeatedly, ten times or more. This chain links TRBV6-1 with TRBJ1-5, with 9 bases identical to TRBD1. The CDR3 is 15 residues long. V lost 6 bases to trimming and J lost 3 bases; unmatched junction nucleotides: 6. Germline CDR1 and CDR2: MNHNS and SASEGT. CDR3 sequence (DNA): TGTGCCAGCAGCCCAGGGGACAGGGTCAATCAGCCCCAGCATTTT. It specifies CASSPGDRVNQPQHF.